This T cell receptor beta chain was identified during a study of CD8+ T cells in alopecia areata. The wider study: Patients remained on tofacitinib for 6 to 18 months and then went 6 months without it. Broader study findings: Normal skin's resident alphabeta T cells are sequenced alongside lesional scalp T cells. Clonality exceeded that of normal scalp in lesional scalp, most notably in alopecia totalis/universalis.

cDNA reverse transcribed from extracted RNA served as the sequencing template. The method was immunoSEQ multiplex PCR; TCRdb's version includes in-frame clones alone and lacks a portion of them. The sample holds some 170,000 clones; roughly 70% are singletons and the top ten take about 10%. On this clone: The target antigen is unknown.

Obtained from alopecia areata patients were lesional scalp punch biopsies along with peripheral blood. The V and J ends lost 0 bases and 2 bases respectively, with 9 bases between them. Germline V lookup: CDR1 MNHEY, CDR2 SVGAGI. The CDR3 loop spans 15 amino acids. This rearrangement joins TRBV6-5 to TRBJ2-3, with unresolved D. Sequenced material: CD8+ T cells sorted from blood, taken at week 0. This TCR derives from a human donor with alopecia areata. The CDR3 reads CASSYSSLHTDTQYF. CDR3 coding DNA: TGTGCCAGCAGTTACTCGAGCCTCCACACAGATACGCAGTATTTT.